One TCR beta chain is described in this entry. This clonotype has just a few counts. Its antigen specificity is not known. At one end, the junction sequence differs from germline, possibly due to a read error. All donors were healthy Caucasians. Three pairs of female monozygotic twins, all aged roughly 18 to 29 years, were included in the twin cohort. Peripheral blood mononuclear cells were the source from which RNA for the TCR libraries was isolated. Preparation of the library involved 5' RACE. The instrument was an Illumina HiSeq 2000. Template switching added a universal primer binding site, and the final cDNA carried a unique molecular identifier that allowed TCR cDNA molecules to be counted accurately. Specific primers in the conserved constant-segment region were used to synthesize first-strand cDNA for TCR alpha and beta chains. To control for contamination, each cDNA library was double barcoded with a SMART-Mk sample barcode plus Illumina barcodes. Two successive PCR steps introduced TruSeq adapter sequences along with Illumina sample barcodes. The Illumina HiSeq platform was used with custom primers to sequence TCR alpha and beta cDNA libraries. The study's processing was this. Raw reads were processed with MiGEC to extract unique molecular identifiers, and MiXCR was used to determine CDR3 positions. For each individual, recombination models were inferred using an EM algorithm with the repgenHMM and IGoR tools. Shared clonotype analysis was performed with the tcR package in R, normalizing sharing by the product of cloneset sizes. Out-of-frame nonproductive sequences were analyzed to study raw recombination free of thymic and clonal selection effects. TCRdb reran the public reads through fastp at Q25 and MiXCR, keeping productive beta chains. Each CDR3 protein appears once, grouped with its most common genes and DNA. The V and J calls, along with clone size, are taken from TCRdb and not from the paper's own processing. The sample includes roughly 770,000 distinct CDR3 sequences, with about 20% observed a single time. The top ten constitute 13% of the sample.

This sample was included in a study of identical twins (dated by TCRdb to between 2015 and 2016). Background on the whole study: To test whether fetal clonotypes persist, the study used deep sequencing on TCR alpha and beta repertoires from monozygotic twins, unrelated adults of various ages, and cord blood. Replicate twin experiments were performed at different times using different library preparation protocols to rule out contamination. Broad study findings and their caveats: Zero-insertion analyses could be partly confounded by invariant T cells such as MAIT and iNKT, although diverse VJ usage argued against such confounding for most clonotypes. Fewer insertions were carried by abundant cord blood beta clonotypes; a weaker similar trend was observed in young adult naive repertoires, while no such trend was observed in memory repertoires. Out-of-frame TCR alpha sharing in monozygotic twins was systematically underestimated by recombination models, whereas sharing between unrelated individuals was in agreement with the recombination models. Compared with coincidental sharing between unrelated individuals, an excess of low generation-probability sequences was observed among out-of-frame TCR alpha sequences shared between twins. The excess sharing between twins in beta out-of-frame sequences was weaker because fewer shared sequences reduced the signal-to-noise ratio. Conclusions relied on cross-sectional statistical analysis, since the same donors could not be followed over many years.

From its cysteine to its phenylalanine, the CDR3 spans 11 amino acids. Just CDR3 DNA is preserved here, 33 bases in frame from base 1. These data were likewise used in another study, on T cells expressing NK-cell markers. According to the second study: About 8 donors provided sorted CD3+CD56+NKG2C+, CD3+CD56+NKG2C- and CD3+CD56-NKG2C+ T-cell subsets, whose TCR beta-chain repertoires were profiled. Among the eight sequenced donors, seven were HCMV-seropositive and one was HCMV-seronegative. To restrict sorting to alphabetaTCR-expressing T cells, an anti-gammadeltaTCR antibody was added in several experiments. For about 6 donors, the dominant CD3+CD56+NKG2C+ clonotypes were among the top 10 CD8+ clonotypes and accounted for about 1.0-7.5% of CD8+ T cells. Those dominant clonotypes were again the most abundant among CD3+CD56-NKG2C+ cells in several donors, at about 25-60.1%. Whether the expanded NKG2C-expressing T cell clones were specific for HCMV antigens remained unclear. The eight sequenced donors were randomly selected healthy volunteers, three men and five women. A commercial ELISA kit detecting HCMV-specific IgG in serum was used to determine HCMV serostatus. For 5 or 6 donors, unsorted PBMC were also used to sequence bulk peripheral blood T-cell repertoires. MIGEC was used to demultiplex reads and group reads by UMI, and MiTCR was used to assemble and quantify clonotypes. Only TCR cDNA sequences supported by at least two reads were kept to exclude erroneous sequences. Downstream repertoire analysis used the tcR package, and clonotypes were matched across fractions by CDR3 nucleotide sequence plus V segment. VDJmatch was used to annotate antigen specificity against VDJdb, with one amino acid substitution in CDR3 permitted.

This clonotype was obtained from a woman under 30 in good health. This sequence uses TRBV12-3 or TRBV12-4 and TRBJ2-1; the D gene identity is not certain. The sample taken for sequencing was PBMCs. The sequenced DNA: TGTGCCAGCACTTTAAACAATGAGCAGTTCTTC. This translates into CASTLNNEQFF.